This TCR beta chain was found in a study of CD8+ T cells in alopecia areata. Findings and limits, study-wide: Whereas mice showed it more clearly, TCR sharing across patients was murkier, possibly because of HLA. Relative to normal scalp, lesional scalp, especially alopecia totalis/universalis, showed higher clonality.

This CDR3 spans 14 amino acids. Trimming left V 2 bases short and J 5 bases short, with 13 bases between. The germline V gene has CDR1 SGHTA and CDR2 FQGNSA. Regarding this clone: Antigen: not known.

Reverse transcribed after extraction, RNA yielded cDNA as the sequencing template. TCRdb's copy holds only in-frame clones and misses some; the assay was immunoSEQ multiplex PCR. The table has 95,000 to 110,000 clones, around 60% seen once. Material: CD4+ T cells sorted from blood. The V gene is TRBV7-2, the J gene TRBJ2-7; D may correspond to TRBD1 or TRBD2 (6 bases each). The clonotype was recovered from a human donor in good health. The CDR3 DNA reads as TGTGCCAGCAGCTTATACAACGGGGGCAACGAGCAGTACTTC. It codes for CASSLYNGGNEQYF.